This T cell receptor beta chain was recovered during a study of T cells in Graves' hyperthyroidism and ophthalmopathy (dated by TCRdb to between 2018 and 2021). With regard to the full study: Peripheral blood was collected at initial diagnosis, before any treatment. To identify TCR V-J signatures that set the groups apart, the researchers used a discovery cohort of 100 or so patients, made up of 40 to 45 with Graves' ophthalmopathy and some 56 with stable Graves' hyperthyroidism. Prospective prediction of ophthalmopathy was tested in an independent validation cohort consisting of some 19 hyperthyroidism patients and around 16 patients who later progressed to ophthalmopathy. The 95 to 100 discovery patients were randomly divided into training and test sets at a 7:3 ratio. The study also compared thyroid tissue and blood T-cell repertoires from several Graves' hyperthyroidism patients. After blood sampling, hyperthyroidism patients were treated with methimazole at a starting dose of 30 mg daily, and ophthalmopathy patients were treated with high-dose intravenous methylprednisolone. According to the paper, TCR Vbeta CDR3 sequencing was carried out on more than 120 peripheral blood samples, which came from 40 to 45 ophthalmopathy, around 75 hyperthyroidism and roughly 17 progressor patients.

As encoded in the germline V gene (reference sequence), CDR1 is SEHNR while CDR2 is FQNEAQ. Trimming accounts for 0 bases at V and 3 bases at J, while the number of junction bases matched to no gene is 4. Including cysteine and phenylalanine, the CDR3 has 17 amino acids. Kept here is only the CDR3 DNA, which spans 51 bases and is read in frame from base 1. Findings and caveats that apply to the study as a whole: Sample size was not statistically predetermined, and blinding of investigators to group allocation was not performed. A model built on a 13 V-J signature distinguished ophthalmopathy from stable hyperthyroidism, reaching 85% to 90% sensitivity and around 81% specificity in cross-validation and 80%/75% in testing. Blood samples also contained most of the expanded thyroid clonotypes (frequency above 0.001), which suggests that blood repertoires may reflect thyroid immune responses. In validation, the model predicted progression to ophthalmopathy with just under 71% sensitivity and about 72% specificity, a median of about 6 months before onset.

Stable Graves' hyperthyroidism was defined as no progression to ophthalmopathy during 18 months of follow-up. Hyperthyroidism patients were newly diagnosed, with disease duration under 2 months, and aged 18 to 65 years. Patients with uncontrolled infections, other autoimmune diseases, pregnancy or lactation were excluded. Diagnoses were established on the basis of clinical symptoms, serum thyroxine and TRAb, thyroid ultrasound, and orbital computed tomography. Ficoll-Paque density gradient centrifugation was used to isolate PBMCs from 10 ml of fresh peripheral blood. Trizol reagent was used to extract total RNA, and RNA quality was then checked on an Agilent 2100 Bioanalyzer. TCR beta CDR3 regions were amplified from RNA transcripts. For the first round of RT-PCR on the TCR CDR3, the HTBI primer set was used together with the Qiagen OneStep RT-PCR kit. Libraries were constructed in a second round of multiplex PCR, after which size selection and purification were performed. Paired-end sequencing of the libraries was performed with 100 bp reads on an Illumina HiSeq2000. On the study's bioinformatics: SOAPnuke was used to process the raw data, with reads discarded if the reads contained adapters or uncalled bases, had a mean Phred below 15, or lacked an exact constant-primer or identifier match. COPE v1.2.5 was used to merge high-quality paired reads, and clonotypes were defined as unique nucleotide sequences. MiTCR v1.1 was used to align the clonotypes against IMGT TRBV, TRBD and TRBJ reference segments. Only V-J combinations with frequency above 0.0001, covering approximately 99% of repertoires, were analysed. The TCS score was defined as F50 (clonal expansion) divided by E x V (chaos), with BLOSUM62-based TCRdist calculated between CDR3 peptides within each V-J. Welch's t-statistics and random forest reduced 514 V-J features to around 14, which were used in a naive Bayes classifier (R e1071). Starting from the raw public reads, TCRdb applied fastp trimming at Q25, assembled clones with MiXCR and retained in-frame beta chains. Identical CDR3 protein sequences are pooled into one entry, listed with their most common genes and DNA. TCRdb, not the authors, supplied the V and J calls. In all, the sample holds around 400,000 distinct CDR3 sequences, and more than 20% of those were seen once. 70% to 75% of the sample is taken by the ten largest.

This clonotype was detected ten times or more. Its antigen is still unknown. Qualities for individual bases were not recorded, and no much larger clone is one base off. The clonotype originates from a man aged 50 to 60 with Graves' hyperthyroidism. The receptor chain draws on TRBV7-9 and TRBJ2-1, with 11 bases matching TRBD2. Sequencing was performed on blood. The base sequence is TGTGCCAGCAGCTTAGCTCTTACTAGCGGGAGCTACAATGAGCAGTTCTTC. It specifies CASSLALTSGSYNEQFF. Where the CDR3 stops, the reference TRBV7-9 and TRBJ2-1 genes take over; the full variable domain is DTGVSQNPRHKITKRGQNVTFRCDPISEHNRLYWYRQTLGQGPEFLTYFQNEAQLEKSRLLSDRFSAERPKGSFSTLEIQRTEQGDSAMYLCASSLALTSGSYNEQFFGPGTRLTVL.